The rows below give T cell receptor beta chains drawn from one sample of a study of T cells of healthy individuals. Using its own MiXCR run on the 5' RACE reads, TCRdb lists one record per CDR3 protein. The sample carries about 96,000 distinct CDR3 sequences, approximately 15% recorded once. The receptors come from a human donor in good health. The CDR3 runs from the conserved cysteine through the conserved F or W. A D gene is named only where the DNA matches it firmly. Clone size appears in some rows only: once, few, many, or a class for an expanded clone.

V	D	size	J	DNA	CDR3
TRBV11-1	.	few	TRBJ2-1	TGTGCCAGCAGCTTAGGGGGCGGGATGGGATGGAATGAGCAGTTCTTC	CASSLGGGMGWNEQFF
TRBV18	.	.	TRBJ2-1	TGTGCCAGCTCACCCCGGGATGCCTCGGGTGAGCAGTTCTTC	CASSPRDASGEQFF
TRBV7-9	.	many	TRBJ1-6	TGTGCCAGCAGCCGCGATTCACCCCTCCACTTT	CASSRDSPLHF
TRBV28	TRBD2	few	TRBJ2-1	TGTGCCAGCAGTTTATTAGCGGGACGCAATGAGCAGTTCTTC	CASSLLAGRNEQFF
TRBV4-3	.	few	TRBJ2-4	TGCGCCAGCAGCACCCAGCGGCGGGGAAACATTCAGTACTTC	CASSTQRRGNIQYF
TRBV12-3/TRBV12-4	TRBD1	.	TRBJ2-1	TGTGCCAGCAGTTTAGCGGGTGGAACAGGGGTGGAGCAGTTCTTC	CASSLAGGTGVEQFF
TRBV7-8	TRBD1	.	TRBJ2-5	TGTGCCAGCAGCTCAAGACAGGGACGGGAGACCCAGTACTTC	CASSSRQGRETQYF
TRBV4-3	TRBD1	few	TRBJ2-7	TGCGCCAGCAGCCAAGGCCAGGGACAGTCCTACGAGCAGTACTTC	CASSQGQGQSYEQYF
TRBV20-1	.	many	TRBJ2-4	TGCAGTGCTAGAGGGGTGGGGGGAAGCAAAAACATTCAGTACTTC	CSARGVGGSKNIQYF
TRBV28	.	.	TRBJ2-2	TGTGCCAGCAGTCACTCGAGCGGCACCGGGGAGCTGTTTTTT	CASSHSSGTGELFF